These 26 T cell receptor beta chains were all obtained from the same sample, sequenced in a study of T cell responses to AZD1222 COVID-19 vaccine. Data came from immunoSEQ multiplex PCR; TCRdb stores just in-frame clones and leaves some out. The sample holds 150,000 or so clones; about nine tenths are singletons and the top ten take 3% to 4%. Sequenced here: peripheral blood, sampled on day 0 of MenACWY control vaccination. These receptors were collected from an adult in good health.

The chain is built from TRBV6-5 and TRBJ1-5, with D maybe TRBD1 (6 bases). Germline CDR1 reads MNHEY; CDR2 reads SVGAGI. The CDR3 loop spans 14 amino acids. Between the trimmed V and J ends, which lost 7 bases and 0 bases, there was a span of 10 bases. CDR3 nucleotides: TGTGCCAGCACCGGACAGATTAGCAATCAGCCCCAGCATTTT. Its protein product is CASTGQISNQPQHF.

The gene calls are TRBV6-1 and TRBJ1-4; possibly TRBD1 for D (5 bases). Germline lookup yields CDR1 MNHNS and CDR2 SASEGT. The CDR3 has 17 amino acids. V lost 0 bases and J lost 4, with 15 bases in between. The CDR3 protein is CASSEAGGTALNEKLFF. CDR3 in DNA: TGTGCCAGCAGTGAAGCCGGGGGGACGGCCCTTAATGAAAAACTGTTTTTT.

The chain couples TRBV19 to TRBJ1-1, with D uncertain. The CDR3 totals 14 residues. V lost 7 bases, J lost 3 bases, and 15 bases lay in between. Germline lookup yields CDR1 LNHDA and CDR2 SQIVND (reference sequence). CDR3: CASNLGLGHTEAFF. CDR3 nucleotides: TGTGCCAGTAATCTCGGTCTGGGCCACACTGAAGCTTTCTTT.

The chain combines TRBV7-9 with TRBJ2-7; D remains unclear. Trimming removed 5 bases at V and 8 bases at J, with 10 bases between. Germline V gives CDR1 SEHNR, CDR2 FQNEAQ (reference sequence). This CDR3 region has 11 residues. Here the CDR3 DNA reads TGTGCCAGCAGCCGGCAAGGGCAGCAGTACTTC. The encoded protein is CASSRQGQQYF.

The chain combines TRBV5-1 with TRBJ2-1; D assignment may be TRBD1 or TRBD2 (5 bases each). CDR3 length: 17 amino acids. In germline, CDR1 is SGHRS, CDR2 YFSETQ. V dropped 6 bases and J dropped 0 bases, with 19 bases sitting between them. The CDR3 DNA reads TGCGCCAGCAACCAGGGACCCCAGGGTAGCTCCTACAATGAGCAGTTCTTC. This encodes CASNQGPQGSSYNEQFF.

V and J are TRBV12-2 and TRBJ2-1; the table's D call, TRBD2, was not checked against the DNA. TRBV12-2 is a pseudogene locus. This CDR3 is built from 19 residues. In DNA form, the CDR3 reads TGTGCAAGTCGCTTAGCGCACGGCGGGGCAGCCCTCACCCACAATGAGCAGTTCTTC. It translates to CASRLAHGGAALTHNEQFF.

J is TRBJ2-2 and V is TRBV28; TRBD2 matches at 10 bases. Per germline, CDR1 MDHEN and CDR2 SYDVKM. The CDR3 sequence is 17 residues long. Trimming took 1 base from V and 4 from J; bases not matched to a gene: 6. Here the CDR3 reads CASSLSSGSRGTGELFF. In nucleotides, the CDR3 is TGTGCCAGCAGTTTATCTAGCGGGAGCCGGGGCACCGGGGAGCTGTTTTTT.

The chain uses TRBV7-3 and TRBJ2-1, with 7 bases fitting TRBD1. The CDR3 is 15 residues long. Germline assignment: CDR1 SGHTA and CDR2 FQGTGA. V shed 2 bases and J 9 bases; nucleotides not matched to a gene: 10. The CDR3 nucleotides are TGTGCCAGCAGCTTAGCCGCCGGCCCAGGGGGTGAGCAGTTCTTC. Translated, it gives CASSLAAGPGGEQFF.

V usage is TRBV30 and J usage is TRBJ1-4, with TRBD1 matching over 9 bases. The CDR3 consists of 16 residues. Germline V gene data show CDR1 as GTSNPN and CDR2 as SVGIG (reference sequence). V was clipped by 2 bases and J by 3 bases; unmatched bases: 7. The CDR3 DNA sequence: TGTGCCTGGAGTAAACAGGGGGCAATAGCTAATGAAAAACTGTTTTTT. Its translation is CAWSKQGAIANEKLFF. Based on the CDR3 plus reference TRBV30 and TRBJ1-4, the full variable domain is SQTIHQWPATLVQPVGSPLSLECTVEGTSNPNLYWYRQAAGRGLQLLFYSVGIGQISSEVPQNLSASRPQDRQFILSSKKLLLSDSGFYLCAWSKQGAIANEKLFFGSGTQLSVL.

V gene TRBV9 combines with J gene TRBJ2-5, with TRBD2 matching over 11 bases. There are 16 residues in the CDR3. The germline V gene has CDR1 SGDLS and CDR2 YYNGEE. With 4 bases clipped from V and 5 bases from J, the junction kept 10 bases outside the gene matches. For the CDR3, the DNA is TGTGCCAGCAGCCCCCAACTAGCGGGAGTATCCGAGACCCAGTACTTC. This encodes CASSPQLAGVSETQYF.

The chain is built from TRBV4-3 and TRBJ2-7, with 8 nucleotides matching TRBD2. Looked up from germline, CDR1 is LGHNA and CDR2 is YSLEER. The V segment lost 0 bases and the J segment 2 bases; nucleotides outside the gene matches: 9. This CDR3 comprises 17 residues. The CDR3 nucleotides are TGCGCCAGCAGCCAAGACGGGAGGGCACGGATGGCCTACGAGCAGTACTTC. It is translated as CASSQDGRARMAYEQYF.

The chain has TRBV7-8 and TRBJ1-1; D is ambiguous. Germline assignment: CDR1 SGHVS and CDR2 FQNEAQ. Between the trimmed V and J ends, which lost 1 base and 2 bases, there was a span of 11 bases. This CDR3 has 15 amino acids. The DNA for the CDR3 is TGTGCCAGCAGCTTAGAGGCAGATCTTAACACTGAAGCTTTCTTT. Amino acids: CASSLEADLNTEAFF.

The genes are TRBV6-2 or TRBV6-3 and TRBJ2-7, with TRBD1 matching over 7 bases. CDR3 length equals 13 residues. CDR1 is MNHEY and CDR2 is SVGEGT in the germline V gene. V dropped 5 bases and J dropped 3; count of bases not matched to a gene: 4. The CDR3 loop is CASSRDRLYEQYF. CDR3 in DNA: TGTGCCAGCAGTCGGGACAGACTCTACGAGCAGTACTTC.

The V gene is TRBV15, the J gene TRBJ2-3; TRBD1 matches 9 bases. Germline values: CDR1 LNHNV, CDR2 YYDKDF (reference sequence). This CDR3 comprises 14 residues. The trim removed 8 bases at V and 4 bases at J, leaving 7 bases unmatched. DNA for the CDR3: TGTGCCACCGCGGACAGGGGATATGCAGATACGCAGTATTTT. Translated, it gives CATADRGYADTQYF. The variable domain in full, with the rest retrieved from reference TRBV15 and TRBJ2-3, is DAMVIQNPRYQVTQFGKPVTLSCSQTLNHNVMYWYQQKSSQAPKLLFHYYDKDFNNEADTPDNFQSRRPNTSFCFLDIRSPGLGDTAMYLCATADRGYADTQYFGPGTRLTVL.

This clone came up once. This chain joins TRBV24-1 and TRBJ2-3; possibly TRBD1 for D (6 bases). The germline V gene encodes CDR1 KGHDR and CDR2 SFDVKD. The CDR3 covers 15 residues. Trimming removed 6 bases from V and 3 bases from J, with 15 bases in between. DNA of the CDR3: TGTGCCACCAGTTTCAGGGGTGGGAATACAGATACGCAGTATTTT. Amino acids: CATSFRGGNTDTQYF.

The chain links TRBV6-5 to TRBJ1-5; the D is unclear. Deletions cut 0 bases from V and 2 bases from J, with 8 bases between. The CDR3 has 15 residues. Germline V gene lookup returns CDR1 MNHEY and CDR2 SVGAGI. CDR3 amino acids: CASSYSTKGNQPQHF. The CDR3 bases are TGTGCCAGCAGTTACTCGACTAAGGGCAATCAGCCCCAGCATTTT.

This sequence joins TRBV25-1 and TRBJ1-6; D may be TRBD1 (6 bases). The CDR3 runs 17 residues. Germline V gene data show CDR1 as MGHDK and CDR2 as SYGVNS. V gave up 1 base and J gave up 2 bases, with 12 bases separating them. This CDR3 is CASSEWEGGTYNSPLHF. CDR3 DNA sequence: TGTGCCAGCAGTGAATGGGAGGGGGGAACCTATAATTCACCCCTCCACTTT.

This rearrangement joins TRBV24-1 to TRBJ2-3; 7 positions agree with TRBD1. CDR1 KGHDR and CDR2 SFDVKD come from the germline V gene. This CDR3 comprises 16 residues. With 3 bases clipped from V and 0 bases from J, the junction kept 5 bases outside the gene matches. The CDR3 nucleotides read TGTGCCACCAGTGATACGACAGGGCGTAGCACAGATACGCAGTATTTT. It codes for CATSDTTGRSTDTQYF.

V usage is TRBV30 and J usage is TRBJ1-1; D uncertain. Trimming took 7 bases from V and 2 from J, leaving 17 bases between them. The V gene's germline CDR1 is GTSNPN and CDR2 SVGIG (reference sequence). The CDR3 is made up of 14 amino acids. The CDR3 region has the DNA TGTGCCTCCTCCAGCCTAACCCCAAACACTGAAGCTTTCTTT. It yields the protein CASSSLTPNTEAFF.

This clone showed up just a few times. The genes are TRBV6-2 or TRBV6-3 and TRBJ1-5; D remains unclear. The V and J ends lost 0 bases and 5 bases respectively, with 11 bases between them. Germline assignment: CDR1 MNHEY and CDR2 SVGEGT. The CDR3 spans 15 residues. The CDR3 DNA is TGTGCCAGCAGTTACTCGGCCCATGGCTATCAGCCCCAGCATTTT. Amino acids: CASSYSAHGYQPQHF.

In the case of this clone: At one of its ends the junction is not consistent with the germline gene, which may arise from a read error. The chain uses TRBV7-2 and TRBJ1-2, with 7 bases fitting TRBD1. Germline V gives CDR1 SGHTA, CDR2 FQGNSA. The CDR3 sequence is 16 residues long. CDR3 DNA: TGTGCCAGCAGCCCAAGAGGGCAGGGGGGAAACTGTGGCTACACCTTC. It yields the protein CASSPRGQGGNCGYTF.

The chain carries TRBV28 and TRBJ2-2, with TRBD1 identical over 9 bases. CDR1 and CDR2 (germline): MDHEN, SYDVKM. This CDR3 is built from 16 residues. With 10 bases clipped from V and 2 bases from J, the junction kept 11 bases outside the gene matches. CDR3 coding DNA: TGTGCCACCCACTGGGGGGGACAGGGCAACACCGGGGAGCTGTTTTTT. Translation gives CATHWGGQGNTGELFF. Full variable domain (rest looked up from reference TRBV28 and TRBJ2-2): DVKVTQSSRYLVKRTGEKVFLECVQDMDHENMFWYRQDPGLGLRLIYFSYDVKMKEKGDIPEGYSVSREKKERFSLILESASTNQTSMYLCATHWGGQGNTGELFFGEGSRLTVL.

The chain combines TRBV9 with TRBJ2-7, with 9 bases fitting TRBD1. Trimming removed 4 bases from V and 3 bases from J; junction bases left unmatched: 11. Per the germline V gene, CDR1 is SGDLS and CDR2 is YYNGEE. This CDR3 has 16 amino acids. Here the CDR3 reads CASSPLYGTGIYEQYF. CDR3 nucleotides: TGTGCCAGCAGCCCCCTCTATGGGACAGGGATCTACGAGCAGTACTTC.

The chain joins TRBV5-1 to TRBJ1-1, with D perhaps TRBD1 (5 bases). V lost 5 bases and J lost 0, with 17 bases in between. There are 16 residues in the CDR3. Germline values: CDR1 SGHRS, CDR2 YFSETQ. The CDR3, as DNA: TGCGCCAGCAGGAAGGGGCAGGGCGACATGAACACTGAAGCTTTCTTT. It is translated as CASRKGQGDMNTEAFF.

The chain employs TRBV25-1 and TRBJ2-5, with D perhaps TRBD1 (6 bases). The CDR3 covers 16 residues. Trimming shortened V by 4 bases and J by 0 bases, and 15 bases separated the two germline ends. Looked up from germline, CDR1 is MGHDK and CDR2 is SYGVNS. The CDR3 protein is CASSVQGDGNQETQYF. Written as DNA, the CDR3 is TGTGCCAGCAGTGTACAGGGTGATGGGAACCAAGAGACCCAGTACTTC.

This chain uses TRBV4-3 with TRBJ2-5, with unresolved D. The CDR3 contains 13 residues. V lost 0 bases, J lost 5 bases, and 7 bases lay in between. Germline CDR1 LGHNA, CDR2 YSLEER. CDR3 coding DNA: TGCGCCAGCAGCCAAGATGAGAGGGAGACCCAGTACTTC. It specifies CASSQDERETQYF.